These 23 T cell receptor beta chains were all obtained from the same sample, sequenced in a study of T cell responses to AZD1222 COVID-19 vaccine. Method: immunoSEQ multiplex PCR; TCRdb's copy keeps in-frame clones and lacks some. The sample yields 150,000 to 170,000 clones, about nine tenths seen once. The sequenced sample was peripheral blood, obtained on day 0 of AZD1222 vaccination. The receptors derive from an adult in good health.

This rearrangement joins TRBV5-6 to TRBJ1-5, with D uncertain. The CDR3 consists of 13 residues. Germline CDR1 and CDR2: SGHDT and YYEEEE. Trimming stripped 0 bases from V and 6 bases from J, with 7 bases between. The DNA for the CDR3 is TGTGCCAGCAGCTTGGACCCCACTCAGCCCCAGCATTTT. Translated: CASSLDPTQPQHF. The complete variable domain, with remaining parts taken from reference TRBV5-6 and TRBJ1-5, reads DAGVTQSPTHLIKTRGQQVTLRCSPKSGHDTVSWYQQALGQGPQFIFQYYEEEERQRGNFPDRFSGHQFPNYSSELNVNALLLGDSALYLCASSLDPTQPQHFGDGTRLSIL.

V is TRBV5-6 and J is TRBJ1-4, with 8 bases identical to TRBD1. The trim removed 0 bases at V and 6 bases at J, leaving 7 bases unmatched. CDR1 and CDR2 from the germline V gene are SGHDT and YYEEEE. This CDR3 region has 16 residues. The CDR3 nucleotides are TGTGCCAGCAGCTTGGTGGGTGGGACAGGAGATGAAAAACTGTTTTTT. Its translation: CASSLVGGTGDEKLFF.

This clone was detected a few times. The chain couples TRBV18 to TRBJ1-6; the D is unclear. The germline CDR1 and CDR2 sequences are KGHSH and LQKENI. This CDR3 comprises 13 residues. V was cut by 3 bases and J by 13 bases, with 13 bases left in between. CDR3 loop: CASSPHGGTPLHF. CDR3 DNA: TGTGCCAGCTCACCTCATGGAGGAACGCCCCTCCACTTT.

The V and J genes are TRBV29-1 and TRBJ2-3; D unresolved. Germline CDR1 reads SQVTM; CDR2 reads ANQGSEA. The V end lost 5 bases, the J end lost 2 bases, and 8 bases lay between the germline ends. The CDR3 loop spans 12 amino acids. CDR3 nucleotides: TGCAGCGTTAAGCAGAACACAGATACGCAGTATTTT. Protein product: CSVKQNTDTQYF.

The genes are TRBV2 and TRBJ2-7, with D tentatively TRBD1 (6 bases). The ends were cut back, 6 bases at V and 1 base at J, with 13 bases in the middle. CDR3 length: 14 amino acids. Germline assignment: CDR1 SNHLY and CDR2 FYNNEI. This CDR3 is CASSTGTLSYEQYF. CDR3 DNA sequence: TGTGCCAGCAGCACCGGGACACTTTCCTACGAGCAGTACTTC.

The chain couples TRBV6-2 or TRBV6-3 to TRBJ1-2; 8 bases are a match to TRBD1. With 5 bases clipped from V and 2 bases from J, the junction kept 13 bases outside the gene matches. The CDR3 contains 17 residues. Per germline, CDR1 MNHEY and CDR2 SVGEGT. CDR3 sequence: CASSARTGWASNYGYTF. For the CDR3, the DNA is TGTGCCAGCAGTGCAAGGACAGGGTGGGCTTCCAACTATGGCTACACCTTC.

The rearrangement joins TRBV7-8 to TRBJ1-1; D remains ambiguous. V shed 0 bases and J shed 6 bases, with 11 bases lying between them. Germline V gene sequence: CDR1 SGHVS, CDR2 FQNEAQ. This CDR3 is 14 amino acids long. CDR3 loop: CASSLAGRSPEAFF. CDR3 DNA: TGTGCCAGCAGCTTAGCGGGCAGGTCCCCTGAAGCTTTCTTT.

This rearrangement joins TRBV2 to TRBJ1-5; D might be TRBD1 (5 bases). Germline values: CDR1 SNHLY, CDR2 FYNNEI. CDR3 length equals 15 residues. V was cut by 4 bases and J by 6 bases, with 16 bases left in between. The chain's CDR3 is CASSGGGTASQPQHF. DNA of the CDR3: TGTGCCAGCAGTGGTGGGGGGACGGCCAGTCAGCCCCAGCATTTT.

The chain is built from TRBV4-2 and TRBJ1-5, with D unresolved. This CDR3 has 15 residues. V lost 0 bases to trimming and J lost 3 bases, with 9 bases between them. CDR1 is LGHNA, CDR2 YNFKEQ, per germline. The CDR3, as DNA: TGTGCCAGCAGCCAAGATTCCGGTTACAATCAGCCCCAGCATTTT. Translation: CASSQDSGYNQPQHF.

This chain joins TRBV5-1 and TRBJ2-7; 10 bases map to TRBD1. From germline, CDR1 is SGHRS and CDR2 YFSETQ. Trimming at V came to 0 bases and at J to 2 bases, leaving 8 bases not matched to a gene. The CDR3 consists of 17 residues. CDR3 residues: CASSLGVGQGSPYEQYF. The CDR3 nucleotides read TGCGCCAGCAGCTTGGGAGTGGGACAGGGGTCCCCCTACGAGCAGTACTTC.

This chain links TRBV6-5 with TRBJ2-7, with 7 nucleotides matching TRBD1. The V gene's germline CDR1 is MNHEY and CDR2 SVGAGI. This CDR3 spans 13 amino acids. J lost 4 bases, V lost 5 bases, and 5 bases had no gene match. The CDR3 protein is CASSPGTVYEQYF. For the CDR3, the DNA is TGTGCCAGCAGTCCTGGGACAGTTTACGAGCAGTACTTC.

This chain uses TRBV5-1 with TRBJ2-2; D is unresolved. V lost 0 bases and J lost 7, with 16 bases in between. The length of the CDR3 is 16 residues. The germline gives CDR1 SGHRS, CDR2 YFSETQ. The DNA of the CDR3 is TGCGCCAGCAGCTTGGAGGGAACACGGAGTGGCGGGGAGCTGTTTTTT. Translated, it gives CASSLEGTRSGGELFF.

This clone was seen only once. The J gene is TRBJ1-2, the V gene TRBV6-6; D is unclear. With 0 bases removed from V and 1 base from J, the gap between germline ends came to 12 bases. The CDR3 has 16 amino acids. Per the germline V gene, CDR1 is MNHNY and CDR2 is SVGAGI (reference sequence). DNA of the CDR3: TGTGCCAGCAGTTACTCTAGGGCAGAATTTAACTATGGCTACACCTTC. Amino acids: CASSYSRAEFNYGYTF.

This chain joins TRBV18 and TRBJ2-5; D is possibly TRBD2 (6 bases). The CDR3 covers 15 residues. From germline, CDR1 is KGHSH and CDR2 LQKENI. The V end was cut by 2 bases, the J end by 1 base, with 11 bases between. DNA for the CDR3: TGTGCCAGCTCACCATTGCAGGGAGGCCAAGAGACCCAGTACTTC. Translation: CASSPLQGGQETQYF.

The chain has TRBV7-2 and TRBJ2-1; D possibly corresponds to TRBD1 (6 bases). V was clipped by 5 bases and J by 3 bases, with 17 bases between them. Germline V gene sequence: CDR1 SGHTA, CDR2 FQGNSA. The CDR3 runs to 16 residues. CDR3 in amino acids: CASSIGTRGYYNEQFF. CDR3 bases: TGTGCCAGCAGCATAGGAACAAGGGGGTACTACAATGAGCAGTTCTTC.

V usage is TRBV6-2 or TRBV6-3 and J usage is TRBJ2-7; D is possibly TRBD1 (5 bases). The CDR3 has 13 residues. Germline V gene sequence: CDR1 MNHEY, CDR2 SVGEGT. V dropped 3 bases and J dropped 3 bases, with 9 bases sitting between them. CDR3 nucleotide sequence: TGTGCCAGCAGTTATGACAGTATCTACGAGCAGTACTTC. Protein sequence: CASSYDSIYEQYF.

The chain carries TRBV12-3 or TRBV12-4 and TRBJ1-4; D is unresolved. This CDR3 region has 13 residues. V was clipped by 1 base and J by 10 bases, with 10 bases between them. CDR3 nucleotides: TGTGCCAGCAGTTTAGTTCGGGGAGGAAAACTGTTTTTT. Translating it yields CASSLVRGGKLFF.

This chain joins TRBV5-1 and TRBJ2-3; TRBD2 aligns across 8 bases. From germline, CDR1 is SGHRS and CDR2 YFSETQ. The CDR3 contains 16 residues. Trimming at V came to 0 bases and at J to 2 bases, leaving 5 bases not matched to a gene. In nucleotides, the CDR3 is TGCGCCAGCAGCTTGGTTAGCGGGGCAAACACAGATACGCAGTATTTT. Translation gives CASSLVSGANTDTQYF.

V and J are TRBV10-1 and TRBJ2-5, with 7 bases aligning to TRBD1. V was pared by 2 bases and J by 5 bases, with 8 bases of the junction left unmatched. This CDR3 contains 15 residues. Germline V gives CDR1 WNHNN, CDR2 SYGVQD (reference sequence). CDR3 region: CASSEGRGIQETQYF. CDR3 in DNA: TGCGCCAGCAGTGAGGGCAGGGGGATTCAGGAGACCCAGTACTTC.

By share, this clone ranks as medium-sized. The chain is built from TRBV25-1 and TRBJ2-7, with TRBD1 matching over 7 bases. Germline assignment: CDR1 MGHDK and CDR2 SYGVNS. The V segment lost 2 bases and the J segment 2 bases; nucleotides outside the gene matches: 9. CDR3 size: 16 residues. The CDR3 reads CASSESSQGVPYEQYF. CDR3 sequence (DNA): TGTGCCAGCAGTGAAAGTAGTCAGGGGGTTCCCTACGAGCAGTACTTC.

The chain carries TRBV29-1 and TRBJ2-3; no definite D call. Germline lookup yields CDR1 SQVTM and CDR2 ANQGSEA. This CDR3 is built from 12 residues. The V end lost 6 bases, the J end lost 1 base, and 8 bases lay between the germline ends. This CDR3 is CSVDTGTDTQYF. Written as DNA, the CDR3 is TGCAGCGTAGATACAGGCACAGATACGCAGTATTTT.

This chain uses TRBV4-3 with TRBJ2-7; 7 nucleotides agree with TRBD1. The CDR3 extends over 16 amino acids. Germline CDR1 and CDR2: LGHNA and YSLEER. Trimming removed 0 bases from V and 2 bases from J; junction bases left unmatched: 7. CDR3 nucleotides: TGCGCCAGCAGCCAAGATCTGACAGGGCATACCTACGAGCAGTACTTC. Its translation: CASSQDLTGHTYEQYF.

J is TRBJ1-3 and V is TRBV5-4; D is ambiguous. The CDR3 spans 13 residues. Germline V gene data show CDR1 as SGHNT and CDR2 as YYREEE (reference sequence). Trimming removed 3 bases from V and 1 base from J, with 5 bases in between. CDR3 sequence: CASSSGSGNTIYF. The DNA for the CDR3 is TGTGCCAGCAGCTCGGGATCTGGAAACACCATATATTTT.